The present T cell receptor (beta chain) was sequenced within a study of blood T cell repertoires in COVID-19. Here immunoSEQ multiplex PCR was the method, and the copy in TCRdb shows in-frame clones only, minus some. The sample shows 30,000 or so clones, 84% of them seen only once. Germline V gives CDR1 SGHTS, CDR2 YDEGEE. V trimming: 4 bases; J trimming: 1 base; junction bases outside the gene matches: 5. This CDR3 contains 15 residues. Sequencing was carried out using peripheral blood. The chain has TRBV5-8 and TRBJ1-1; 9 bases are a match to TRBD1. The TCR was taken from an elderly man with active COVID-19. Written as DNA, the CDR3 is TGTGCCAGCAGCATGACAGGGGGTAAGAACACTGAAGCTTTCTTT. Its protein is CASSMTGGKNTEAFF. The full variable domain, with the rest looked up from reference TRBV5-8 and TRBJ1-1, is EAGVTQSPTHLIKTRGQQATLRCSPISGHTSVYWYQQALGLGLQFLLWYDEGEERNRGNFPPRFSGRQFPNYSSELNVNALELEDSALYLCASSMTGGKNTEAFFGQGTRLTVV.